The 20 T cell receptor beta chains in this list originate from one sample, sequenced in a study of T cell changes during pregnancy in multiple sclerosis. Sequencing was performed with immunoSEQ multiplex PCR; in TCRdb, only in-frame clones are kept and a portion is missing. The profile shows about 38,000 clones, 80% to 95% of them singletons. Material: CD4+ T cells from peripheral blood mononuclear cells, obtained after pregnancy. The receptors derive from a female donor in good health, enrolled as a control in a pregnancy study.

V gene TRBV7-2 combines with J gene TRBJ1-1; 8 nucleotides align to TRBD1. After removal of 5 bases from V and 5 bases from J, the junction contained 4 bases not matched to a gene. This CDR3 spans 13 amino acids. Germline V gene data show CDR1 as SGHTA and CDR2 as FQGNSA. CDR3 amino acids: CASSPRQGTEAFF. The CDR3 bases are TGTGCCAGCAGCCCAAGACAGGGGACTGAAGCTTTCTTT.

This sequence joins TRBV21-1 and TRBJ1-1; the tabulated D call, TRBD1, remains unverified against the DNA. TRBV21-1 is a recognized pseudogene. This CDR3 contains 12 residues. The CDR3 DNA reads TGTGCCAGCAGGACAGGGGGTAGTGAAGCTTTCTTT. This sequence encodes CASRTGGSEAFF.

This rearrangement joins TRBV7-6 to TRBJ2-3; 8 bases line up with TRBD2. Per the germline V gene, CDR1 is SGHVS and CDR2 is FNYEAQ. The junction had 11 bases not matched to a gene; V was cut back by 10 bases and J by 2 bases. This CDR3 spans 15 amino acids. The chain's CDR3 is CAIRALADFTDTQYF. The CDR3 nucleotides are TGTGCCATCCGGGCACTAGCGGATTTCACAGATACGCAGTATTTT.

The V call is TRBV7-8, the J call TRBJ2-3; 9 nucleotides match TRBD2. V was pared by 3 bases and J by 4 bases, with 2 bases of the junction left unmatched. Germline loops: CDR1 SGHVS, CDR2 FQNEAQ. The CDR3 totals 14 residues. The CDR3, as DNA: TGTGCCAGCAGCTTGCGGGAGGGCGCAGATACGCAGTATTTT. Its translation: CASSLREGADTQYF.

The rearrangement joins TRBV5-4 to TRBJ1-2; D not resolved. Trimming shortened V by 0 bases and J by 5 bases, and 8 bases separated the two germline ends. CDR1 is SGHNT, CDR2 YYREEE, per germline (reference sequence). The CDR3 totals 13 residues. This CDR3 reads CASSLGRRYGYTF. The CDR3 nucleotides are TGTGCCAGCAGCTTGGGACGGAGGTATGGCTACACCTTC.

This chain connects TRBV30 to TRBJ2-5, with 8 bases fitting TRBD2. Germline lookup yields CDR1 GTSNPN and CDR2 SVGIG (reference sequence). Trimming took 1 base from V and 4 from J; bases not matched to a gene: 8. The CDR3 consists of 15 residues. The CDR3 loop reads CAWSEKTSVRETQYF. The CDR3, as DNA: TGTGCCTGGAGTGAGAAGACTAGCGTTAGAGAGACCCAGTACTTC.

V gene TRBV29-1 combines with J gene TRBJ2-1; 12 nucleotides agree with TRBD1. V dropped 7 bases and J dropped 8; count of bases not matched to a gene: 3. The germline gives CDR1 SQVTM, CDR2 ANQGSEA. The CDR3 is made up of 12 amino acids. The CDR3 region has the DNA TGCAGCGCCGGGACAGGGGGCGATGAGCAGTTCTTC. Translation: CSAGTGGDEQFF.

CDR3 DNA: TGTGCCATCACCGAAAGACAGGGGGCCTACGAGCAGTACTTC. It translates to CAITERQGAYEQYF. This chain uses TRBV10-3 with TRBJ2-7; 9 bases align to TRBD1. In germline, CDR1 is ENHRY, CDR2 SYGVKD. The CDR3 contains 14 residues. Trimming took 7 bases from V and 2 from J; bases not matched to a gene: 6.

J is TRBJ2-1 and V is TRBV4-1; TRBD2 matches at 8 bases. The V and J ends lost 0 bases and 6 bases, in that order; junction bases with no gene match: 7. Germline loops: CDR1 MGHRA, CDR2 YSYEKL. The CDR3 spans 16 residues. CDR3 nucleotides: TGCGCCAGCAGCCAAGACCCTGGACTAGCTTCCAATGAGCAGTTCTTC. Residues: CASSQDPGLASNEQFF.

This clone occurred once. The chain combines TRBV9 with TRBJ2-7, with D possibly TRBD2 on 5 matching bases. From germline, CDR1 is SGDLS and CDR2 YYNGEE. V shed 0 bases and J shed 6 bases, with 10 bases lying between them. This CDR3 spans 13 amino acids. This CDR3 is CASSVAGRGEQYF. The CDR3 bases are TGTGCCAGCAGCGTAGCAGGACGGGGCGAGCAGTACTTC.

V is TRBV6-5 and J is TRBJ2-1; D not resolved. The ends were cut back, 4 bases at V and 0 bases at J, with 7 bases in the middle. The CDR3 extends over 14 amino acids. Germline CDR1 MNHEY, CDR2 SVGAGI. The CDR3 nucleotides read TGTGCCAGCAGTTTATGGAGCTCCTACAATGAGCAGTTCTTC. This sequence encodes CASSLWSSYNEQFF.

The J gene is TRBJ2-2, the V gene TRBV21-1; no DNA check was done on the table's D call, TRBD1. TRBV21-1 is listed as a pseudogene. The CDR3 covers 18 residues. Here the CDR3 DNA reads TGTGCCAGCAGCCTCGGGCTGGGGACAGGGGCGGACACCGGGGAGCTGTTTTTT. Protein: CASSLGLGTGADTGELFF.

This chain links TRBV18 with TRBJ1-1; D call uncertain. Germline V gene sequence: CDR1 KGHSH, CDR2 LQKENI. The CDR3 has 14 amino acids. V dropped 2 bases and J dropped 2 bases, with 9 bases sitting between them. The CDR3 coding sequence is TGTGCCAGCTCACCAGCCAGAAGTAACACTGAAGCTTTCTTT. Its protein is CASSPARSNTEAFF.

V is TRBV25-1 and J is TRBJ2-2; 8 bases align to TRBD1. The CDR3 length is 16 residues. The junction had 12 bases not matched to a gene; V was cut back by 4 bases and J by 8 bases. The germline gives CDR1 MGHDK, CDR2 SYGVNS. DNA for the CDR3: TGTGCCAGCAGTGCGGACAGGGAATTCAACATAGGGGAGCTGTTTTTT. This sequence encodes CASSADREFNIGELFF.

V gene TRBV9 combines with J gene TRBJ2-4, with D possibly TRBD2 on 6 matching bases. The CDR3 covers 16 residues. V gave up 2 bases and J gave up 1 base, with 13 bases separating them. Germline CDR1 is SGDLS and CDR2 is YYNGEE. This CDR3 is CASSVGGSEAKNIQYF. The CDR3 bases are TGTGCCAGCAGCGTTGGGGGGAGTGAGGCCAAAAACATTCAGTACTTC.

The chain combines TRBV30 with TRBJ1-2; D not resolved. The CDR3 has 16 amino acids. Germline V gene lookup returns CDR1 GTSNPN and CDR2 SVGIG (reference sequence). Trimming took 0 bases from V and 4 from J, leaving 18 bases between them. The DNA for the CDR3 is TGTGCCTGGAGTGTACCTTTTGAGGGAATCCTCTATGGCTACACCTTC. Its protein is CAWSVPFEGILYGYTF.

V gene TRBV30 combines with J gene TRBJ2-5; D is ambiguous. The germline V and J ends were trimmed by 5 bases and 5 bases, with 6 bases remaining between them. Germline V gene data show CDR1 as GTSNPN and CDR2 as SVGIG (reference sequence). The CDR3 sequence is 10 residues long. The CDR3 here is CAWLQETQYF. CDR3 DNA: TGTGCCTGGTTACAGGAGACCCAGTACTTC.

This chain links TRBV11-2 with TRBJ1-2; 7 positions match TRBD1. V lost 5 bases to trimming and J lost 6 bases; unmatched junction nucleotides: 18. This CDR3 region has 17 residues. CDR1 is SGHAT and CDR2 is FQNNGV in the germline V gene. The CDR3 is CASSLIGTVPLGDGYTF. The CDR3 DNA follows: TGTGCCAGCAGCCTTATTGGGACAGTCCCCCTTGGTGATGGCTACACCTTC.

For the CDR3, the DNA is TGTGCCAGCAGTGAATGGAGGACAGATACGCAGTATTTT. It translates to CASSEWRTDTQYF. The rearrangement links TRBV6-1 to TRBJ2-3, with D possibly being TRBD2 (5 bases). Germline lookup yields CDR1 MNHNS and CDR2 SASEGT. Trimming cost V 2 bases and J 3 bases, with 6 bases left between them. This CDR3 contains 13 residues.

The rearrangement uses TRBV25-1 and TRBJ2-2, with 12 bases fitting TRBD2. The V segment lost 1 base and the J segment 11 bases; nucleotides outside the gene matches: 5. The germline CDR1 and CDR2 sequences are MGHDK and SYGVNS. The CDR3 is 15 residues long. The CDR3 DNA reads as TGTGCCAGCAGTGAATTGGAGACTAGCGGGAGCGAGCTGTTTTTT. This gives the protein CASSELETSGSELFF.